The 15 T cell receptor beta chains below were found in one sample sequenced in a study of cytomegalovirus exposure and HLA in healthy donors. Primers for the PCR totalled 60 Vbeta and 13 Jbeta. TCRdb's table, derived via immunoSEQ multiplex PCR, lists solely in-frame clones and lacks some. The sample is made up of 20,000 to 25,000 clones, and the top ten hold around 17% of it. Specimen: PBMCs. These receptors came from a male donor in good health and CMV-seropositive.

This rearrangement joins TRBV29-1 to TRBJ1-1; the match to TRBD1 covers 11 bases. This CDR3 comprises 15 residues. Germline V gives CDR1 SQVTM, CDR2 ANQGSEA. With V trimmed by 4 bases and J by 5 bases, 9 bases remained unmatched. The CDR3 DNA reads TGCAGCGTTGTCCCCTGGGACAGGGGGTTGACTGAAGCTTTCTTT. Protein sequence: CSVVPWDRGLTEAFF.

The chain recombines TRBV5-1 with TRBJ1-1, with D possibly being TRBD1 (5 bases). Germline lookup yields CDR1 SGHRS and CDR2 YFSETQ. The CDR3 is 14 residues long. Trimming cost V 4 bases and J 6 bases, with 16 bases left between them. CDR3 DNA sequence: TGCGCCAGCAGCCCTGGTAGGGGAAGGGCTGAAGCTTTCTTT. Encoded protein: CASSPGRGRAEAFF.

This chain connects TRBV19 to TRBJ2-5, with 9 bases fitting TRBD2. This CDR3 comprises 16 residues. The germline V gene encodes CDR1 LNHDA and CDR2 SQIVND (reference sequence). V lost 6 bases and J lost 5; bases outside the gene matches: 13. As DNA, the CDR3 is TGTGCCAGTAGCAATACGGGACTAGCCCCCCGTGAGACCCAGTACTTC. Residues: CASSNTGLAPRETQYF. Drawing the rest from reference TRBV19 and TRBJ2-5, the complete variable domain is DGGITQSPKYLFRKEGQNVTLSCEQNLNHDAMYWYRQDPGQGLRLIYYSQIVNDFQKGDIAEGYSVSREKKESFPLTVTSAQKNPTAFYLCASSNTGLAPRETQYFGPGTRLLVL.

The genes are TRBV13 and TRBJ1-4, with a possible D match to TRBD1 (6 bases). Trimming took 5 bases from V and 5 from J, leaving 12 bases between them. Germline V gives CDR1 PRHDT, CDR2 FYEKMQ (reference sequence). The CDR3 consists of 14 residues. Here the CDR3 DNA reads TGTGCCAGCAGCACACGGACAGAGAATGAAAAACTGTTTTTT. Protein: CASSTRTENEKLFF.

V is TRBV5-6 and J is TRBJ2-7; 9 bases map to TRBD1. The germline V gene encodes CDR1 SGHDT and CDR2 YYEEEE. The V gene end was trimmed by 5 bases and the J gene end by 3 bases; junction bases not matched to a gene: 3. The CDR3 runs 13 residues. The CDR3 DNA sequence: TGTGCCAGCAGGCGGACAGGGGACTACGAGCAGTACTTC. The encoded protein is CASRRTGDYEQYF.

The V gene is TRBV6-5, the J gene TRBJ2-5, with D tentatively TRBD1 (5 bases). This CDR3 region has 15 residues. Trimming removed 1 base at V and 1 base at J, with 10 bases between. The V gene's germline CDR1 is MNHEY and CDR2 SVGAGI. The DNA for the CDR3 is TGTGCCAGCAGTTACTTTCTAGACAGCCAAGAGACCCAGTACTTC. This encodes CASSYFLDSQETQYF.

This chain uses TRBV30 with TRBJ1-5, with 9 bases matching TRBD1. The CDR3 extends over 15 amino acids. Trimming removed 5 bases from V and 4 bases from J; junction bases left unmatched: 9. The germline CDR1 and CDR2 sequences are GTSNPN and SVGIG (reference sequence). CDR3 loop: CAWGAGQGENQPQHF. In nucleotides, the CDR3 is TGTGCCTGGGGTGCGGGACAGGGTGAAAATCAGCCCCAGCATTTT.

The chain combines TRBV30 with TRBJ2-7; 8 bases line up with TRBD1. V dropped 5 bases and J dropped 0; count of bases not matched to a gene: 9. Germline CDR1 GTSNPN, CDR2 SVGIG (reference sequence). This CDR3 is built from 15 residues. DNA for the CDR3: TGTGCCTGGGGAGCCGGACAGGGCTTCTCCTACGAGCAGTACTTC. It encodes CAWGAGQGFSYEQYF.

This rearrangement joins TRBV28 to TRBJ2-7; the D is unclear. The ends were cut back, 3 bases at V and 9 bases at J, with 15 bases in the middle. The CDR3 covers 13 residues. Per the germline V gene, CDR1 is MDHEN and CDR2 is SYDVKM. CDR3 DNA sequence: TGTGCCAGCAGTTTCCCCGCTTCCGGCGGGCAGTACTTC. This translates into CASSFPASGGQYF.

The chain is built from TRBV18 and TRBJ1-5; D call uncertain. The CDR3 totals 16 residues. From germline, CDR1 is KGHSH and CDR2 LQKENI. V dropped 4 bases and J dropped 3 bases, with 16 bases sitting between them. CDR3 region: CASSLAAGHLNQPQHF. The CDR3 nucleotides read TGTGCCAGCTCACTGGCTGCAGGCCACCTCAATCAGCCCCAGCATTTT.

The chain combines TRBV9 with TRBJ1-3; no firm D call. Germline CDR1 reads SGDLS; CDR2 reads YYNGEE. V was pared by 1 base and J by 1 base, with 9 bases between. The CDR3 spans 15 residues. This CDR3 reads CASSVLGYSGNTIYF. In nucleotides, the CDR3 is TGTGCCAGCAGCGTACTAGGATATTCTGGAAACACCATATATTTT.

The chain has TRBV6-1 and TRBJ2-7; D is perhaps TRBD1 (5 bases). The CDR3 runs to 16 residues. Germline values: CDR1 MNHNS, CDR2 SASEGT. V lost 4 bases and J 5 bases, leaving 21 bases between the germline ends. The CDR3 sequence is CASSGNPFFREDEQYF. CDR3 nucleotides: TGTGCCAGCAGTGGAAACCCTTTCTTCAGGGAAGACGAGCAGTACTTC.

The chain couples TRBV28 to TRBJ1-1; D gene unclear. V dropped 6 bases and J dropped 2 bases, with 16 bases sitting between them. The CDR3 contains 15 residues. Germline CDR1 reads MDHEN; CDR2 reads SYDVKM. The CDR3 region has the DNA TGTGCCAGCAGCCGCGATTCGGGAACAAACACTGAAGCTTTCTTT. It translates to CASSRDSGTNTEAFF.

The J gene is TRBJ1-2, the V gene TRBV7-2, with D possibly matching TRBD1 (6 bases). Germline V gives CDR1 SGHTA, CDR2 FQGNSA. The CDR3 has 14 residues. The germline V and J ends were trimmed by 6 bases and 3 bases, with 14 bases remaining between them. The CDR3 spells CASRSFGGDYGYTF. The CDR3 DNA reads TGTGCCAGCAGAAGTTTTGGGGGCGACTATGGCTACACCTTC.

V and J are TRBV28 and TRBJ2-2; D unclear. Per the germline V gene, CDR1 is MDHEN and CDR2 is SYDVKM. The CDR3 covers 15 residues. The V and J ends lost 3 bases and 0 bases respectively, with 8 bases between them. The CDR3 DNA reads TGTGCCAGCAGTTTCCCAACATCGAACACCGGGGAGCTGTTTTTT. This sequence encodes CASSFPTSNTGELFF.